This passage covers 30 T cell receptor beta chains from one sample sequenced in a study of blood T cell repertoires in COVID-19. Sequencing used immunoSEQ multiplex PCR; TCRdb keeps in-frame clones, though not all of them. In the table there are 300,000 to 400,000 clones, 70% to 90% of which are singletons. The sequenced sample was PBMCs or T cells enriched from blood (not recorded which). Receptors originate from a middle-aged woman with acute COVID-19.

This clone occurred many times. V gene TRBV20-1 combines with J gene TRBJ2-1; no definite D call. V lost 4 bases to trimming and J lost 10 bases, with 11 bases between them. This CDR3 is 11 amino acids long. CDR1 is DFQATT, CDR2 SNEGSKA, per germline (reference sequence). The CDR3 nucleotides read TGCAGTGCTACCGGTCCTGCGGAGCAGTTCTTC. Translated, it gives CSATGPAEQFF.

The chain is built from TRBV7-9 and TRBJ2-1; maybe TRBD2 (5 bases). CDR1 and CDR2 from the germline V gene are SEHNR and FQNEAQ (reference sequence). V shed 9 bases and J shed 8 bases, with 11 bases lying between them. This CDR3 contains 11 residues. CDR3 amino acids: CASSTRDEQFF. In nucleotides, the CDR3 is TGTGCCAGTTCTACTAGGGATGAGCAGTTCTTC.

The chain employs TRBV27 and TRBJ2-1, with D tentatively TRBD2 (5 bases). The V gene lost 3 bases and the J gene lost 10 bases, with 19 bases spanning the gap. In germline, CDR1 is MNHEY, CDR2 SMNVEV (reference sequence). This CDR3 region has 15 residues. The CDR3 reads CASSFTTLLVEEQFF. CDR3 in DNA: TGTGCCAGCAGTTTTACGACTTTACTAGTTGAGGAGCAGTTCTTC.

The chain links TRBV5-1 to TRBJ2-2; 15 bases map to TRBD2. CDR1 and CDR2 from the germline V gene are SGHRS and YFSETQ. The CDR3 sequence is 19 residues long. Trimming at V came to 4 bases and at J to 3 bases, leaving 10 bases not matched to a gene. CDR3 coding DNA: TGCGCCAGCAGCCCAGGACTAGCGGGAGGGATCGGTTACACCGGGGAGCTGTTTTTT. The encoded protein is CASSPGLAGGIGYTGELFF.

In its sample, this clone was seen once. The V and J genes are TRBV19 and TRBJ1-1; no firm D call. CDR3 size: 13 residues. V was clipped by 4 bases and J by 3 bases, with 9 bases between them. CDR1 is LNHDA and CDR2 is SQIVND in the germline V gene (reference sequence). The CDR3 nucleotides read TGTGCCAGTAGTAATCAGTTGTACACTGAAGCTTTCTTT. Protein sequence: CASSNQLYTEAFF.

The chain combines TRBV7-5 with TRBJ2-2; no check of the table's D call, TRBD2, against the DNA was made. TRBV7-5 is described as a pseudogene. This CDR3 region has 16 residues. The CDR3: CARSLSCGGNTGELFF. CDR3 bases: TGTGCCAGAAGCTTAAGTTGCGGTGGGAACACCGGGGAGCTGTTTTTT.

The chain links TRBV5-1 to TRBJ2-3, with TRBD2 as a possible D gene (6 bases). This CDR3 has 15 amino acids. V lost 0 bases, J lost 4 bases, and 12 bases lay in between. Per the germline V gene, CDR1 is SGHRS and CDR2 is YFSETQ. The CDR3 is CASSLGLEDPDTQYF. CDR3 DNA sequence: TGCGCCAGCAGCTTGGGACTAGAGGACCCAGATACGCAGTATTTT.

On this clone: Other DNA sequences of this sample code for an identical CDR3. V is TRBV6-2 or TRBV6-3 and J is TRBJ2-7, with 7 bases lining up with TRBD1. Trimming took 4 bases from V and 4 from J; bases not matched to a gene: 1. CDR1 and CDR2 from the germline V gene are MNHEY and SVGEGT. This CDR3 has 12 residues. CDR3 DNA: TGTGCCAGCAGTTCCAGGGGGTACGAGCAGTACTTC. Translated: CASSSRGYEQYF.

This clone was picked up a small number of times. The chain links TRBV7-2 to TRBJ1-2; D may be TRBD1 (5 bases). The CDR3 extends over 16 amino acids. From germline, CDR1 is SGHTA and CDR2 FQGNSA. V was cut by 4 bases and J by 2 bases, with 17 bases left in between. The CDR3 DNA sequence: TGTGCCAGCAGCTCCTTTCGCGGAGGGGCCAACTATGGCTACACCTTC. As protein: CASSSFRGGANYGYTF. Variable domain in full (rest from reference TRBV7-2 and TRBJ1-2): GAGVSQSPSNKVTEKGKDVELRCDPISGHTALYWYRQSLGQGLEFLIYFQGNSAPDKSGLPSDRFSAERTGGSVSTLTIQRTQQEDSAVYLCASSSFRGGANYGYTFGSGTRLTVV.

This clone was detected only once. The chain employs TRBV3-1 (or the pseudogene TRBV3-2) and TRBJ1-4, with 7 bases fitting TRBD1. The CDR3 consists of 16 residues. V lost 4 bases and J lost 3; bases outside the gene matches: 8. The germline CDR1 and CDR2 sequences are LGHDT and YNNKEL (reference sequence). CDR3 DNA: TGTGCCAGCAGCCGAGGCAGGGGGGCGGCTAATGAAAAACTGTTTTTT. It yields the protein CASSRGRGAANEKLFF.

V and J are TRBV5-6 and TRBJ1-5, with 8 positions matching TRBD1. CDR3 length: 15 residues. The germline gives CDR1 SGHDT, CDR2 YYEEEE. V shed 3 bases, J shed 1 base, and the junction held 3 bases outside the gene matches. CDR3 nucleotide sequence: TGTGCCAGCAGCTATGGACAGGGCAGCAATCAGCCCCAGCATTTT. Encoded protein: CASSYGQGSNQPQHF.

The chain employs TRBV12-3 or TRBV12-4 and TRBJ2-7, with 8 bases matching TRBD1. The CDR3 is made up of 12 amino acids. V gave up 5 bases and J gave up 7 bases; unmatched junction bases: 4. The CDR3 loop is CASSRTGGEQYF. DNA for the CDR3: TGTGCCAGCAGTCGTACAGGGGGAGAGCAGTACTTC.

The chain uses TRBV29-1 and TRBJ1-6; D is unresolved. The CDR3 spans 14 residues. Germline CDR1 is SQVTM and CDR2 is ANQGSEA. The V end lost 4 bases, the J end lost 7 bases, and 14 bases lay between the germline ends. CDR3 sequence: CSVVFGNANSPLHF. Written as DNA, the CDR3 is TGCAGCGTTGTATTTGGCAATGCCAATTCACCCCTCCACTTT.

The chain recombines TRBV19 with TRBJ2-2; possibly TRBD2 for D (6 bases). Trimming shortened V by 10 bases and J by 7 bases, and 13 bases separated the two germline ends. The germline gives CDR1 LNHDA, CDR2 SQIVND (reference sequence). The CDR3 extends over 12 amino acids. The CDR3: CATRGYSGELFF. CDR3 bases: TGTGCCACGCGGGGTTACAGCGGGGAGCTGTTTTTT.

This clone was recorded once. An end of the junction differs from the germline gene, which may be a read error. The chain recombines TRBV7-2 with TRBJ1-6; D is unclear. CDR1 and CDR2 from the germline V gene are SGHTA and FQGNSA. This CDR3 is 12 amino acids long. CDR3: CASSLLAGPGYF. The CDR3 DNA reads TGTGCCAGCAGCTTACTAGCCGGTCCGGGCTACTTT. The whole variable domain, filled in from reference TRBV7-2 and TRBJ1-6, reads GAGVSQSPSNKVTEKGKDVELRCDPISGHTALYWYRQSLGQGLEFLIYFQGNSAPDKSGLPSDRFSAERTGGSVSTLTIQRTQQEDSAVYLCASSLLAGPGYFGNGTRLTVT.

This clone showed up just once. J is TRBJ1-3 and V is TRBV9, with D tentatively TRBD1 (6 bases). The CDR3 is 16 amino acids. Germline V gene sequence: CDR1 SGDLS, CDR2 YYNGEE. V lost 2 bases and J 0 bases, leaving 12 bases between the germline ends. CDR3 loop: CASSVQGSYSGNTIYF. DNA for the CDR3: TGTGCCAGCAGCGTGCAGGGGAGCTACTCTGGAAACACCATATATTTT.

The chain recombines TRBV2 with TRBJ2-3; D gene uncertain. Deletions cut 7 bases from V and 8 bases from J, with 13 bases between. The CDR3 loop spans 12 amino acids. In germline, CDR1 is SNHLY, CDR2 FYNNEI. The CDR3 DNA sequence: TGTGCCAGCACCCCTCTACGAGGTACGCAGTATTTT. The encoded protein is CASTPLRGTQYF.

The rearrangement joins TRBV6-6 to TRBJ2-5; 7 positions agree with TRBD1. J lost 2 bases, V lost 8 bases, and 5 bases had no gene match. The germline V gene encodes CDR1 MNHNY and CDR2 SVGAGI (reference sequence). The CDR3 has 13 residues. The CDR3 protein is CASRRDSQETQYF. The CDR3 region has the DNA TGTGCCAGCCGCCGGGACAGTCAAGAGACCCAGTACTTC.

The V and J genes are TRBV5-1 and TRBJ2-7; D possibly corresponds to TRBD2 (6 bases). The germline V gene has CDR1 SGHRS and CDR2 YFSETQ. V lost 1 base and J lost 3, with 8 bases in between. The CDR3 is 13 amino acids. The CDR3 DNA reads as TGCGCCAGCAGCTTGCGGACTAACTACGAGCAGTACTTC. It specifies CASSLRTNYEQYF.

V is TRBV5-1 and J is TRBJ2-7; D is possibly TRBD2 (6 bases). Germline CDR1 is SGHRS and CDR2 is YFSETQ. This CDR3 spans 16 amino acids. With 3 bases removed from V and 2 bases from J, the gap between germline ends came to 18 bases. The CDR3 DNA reads as TGCGCCAGCAGCTCAACAACCGGGACTGCCACCTACGAGCAGTACTTC. Translated, it gives CASSSTTGTATYEQYF.

The J gene is TRBJ2-2, the V gene TRBV9; D is uncertain. Trimming cost V 0 bases and J 1 base, with 10 bases left between them. The CDR3 covers 16 residues. The germline V gene has CDR1 SGDLS and CDR2 YYNGEE. CDR3 coding DNA: TGTGCCAGCAGCGTAGGCACTCCGCAGAACACCGGGGAGCTGTTTTTT. Translating gives CASSVGTPQNTGELFF.

The gene calls are TRBV7-8 and TRBJ1-3; 7 bases are shared with TRBD1. In germline, CDR1 is SGHVS, CDR2 FQNEAQ. CDR3 size: 17 residues. The junction had 10 bases not matched to a gene; V was cut back by 5 bases and J by 0 bases. The CDR3 reads CASSLTGYPSSGNTIYF. In DNA, the CDR3 is TGTGCCAGCAGCCTGACAGGGTACCCGAGCTCTGGAAACACCATATATTTT.

The J gene is TRBJ2-1, the V gene TRBV9; 9 bases fit TRBD1. From germline, CDR1 is SGDLS and CDR2 YYNGEE. The CDR3 is 18 amino acids. The ends lost 1 base at V and 8 bases at J; junction bases unmatched: 16. The CDR3 loop is CASSVLNIPGQGLHEQFF. In nucleotides, the CDR3 is TGTGCCAGCAGCGTATTGAATATCCCGGGACAGGGACTTCATGAGCAGTTCTTC.

The chain employs TRBV7-2 and TRBJ2-7; 7 bases line up with TRBD1. The germline V gene has CDR1 SGHTA and CDR2 FQGNSA. The trim removed 5 bases at V and 4 bases at J, leaving 11 bases unmatched. The CDR3 has 15 residues. The CDR3 nucleotides read TGTGCCAGCAGCCCCTGGGACAGCCGCTTGTACGAGCAGTACTTC. Translating it yields CASSPWDSRLYEQYF. The full variable domain, completed using reference TRBV7-2 and TRBJ2-7, is GAGVSQSPSNKVTEKGKDVELRCDPISGHTALYWYRQSLGQGLEFLIYFQGNSAPDKSGLPSDRFSAERTGGSVSTLTIQRTQQEDSAVYLCASSPWDSRLYEQYFGPGTRLTVT.

This clone is a singleton in its sample. The chain recombines TRBV28 with TRBJ2-1, with 7 bases aligning to TRBD1. Germline lookup yields CDR1 MDHEN and CDR2 SYDVKM. J gave up 2 bases and V 6 bases, and 4 bases lay outside the gene matches. The CDR3 has 14 amino acids. The CDR3: CASRRTGAYNEQFF. CDR3 DNA: TGTGCCAGCAGGCGGACAGGAGCCTACAATGAGCAGTTCTTC. Full variable domain (missing parts from reference TRBV28 and TRBJ2-1): DVKVTQSSRYLVKRTGEKVFLECVQDMDHENMFWYRQDPGLGLRLIYFSYDVKMKEKGDIPEGYSVSREKKERFSLILESASTNQTSMYLCASRRTGAYNEQFFGPGTRLTVL.

The chain couples TRBV5-8 to TRBJ2-1; 9 bases match TRBD2. The V and J ends lost 0 bases and 4 bases, in that order; junction bases with no gene match: 2. The CDR3 length is 15 residues. Germline V gene lookup returns CDR1 SGHTS and CDR2 YDEGEE. Here the CDR3 reads CASSLGLAAYNEQFF. Written as DNA, the CDR3 is TGTGCCAGCAGCTTGGGACTAGCGGCTTACAATGAGCAGTTCTTC.

The DNA for the CDR3 is TGTGCCACCAGCAGGGGGGAGCGGGGGGGAGGGGATACGCAGTATTTT. Its protein is CATSRGERGGGDTQYF. The genes are TRBV15 and TRBJ2-3; 10 bases are shared with TRBD2. The CDR3 has 16 amino acids. Germline-derived CDR1 and CDR2 are LNHNV and YYDKDF (reference sequence). The junction had 9 bases not matched to a gene; V was cut back by 3 bases and J by 6 bases.

The chain links TRBV6-1 to TRBJ1-3; D unresolved. V lost 1 base and J lost 2, with 9 bases in between. This CDR3 spans 15 amino acids. CDR1 and CDR2 (germline): MNHNS, SASEGT. The CDR3 sequence is CASSEVGGTGNTIYF. CDR3 nucleotide sequence: TGTGCCAGCAGTGAAGTAGGAGGGACTGGAAACACCATATATTTT.

The V and J genes are TRBV6-2 or TRBV6-3 and TRBJ1-1; D gene uncertain. V was shortened by 4 bases and J by 6 bases, with 12 bases between the two germline ends. This CDR3 has 13 amino acids. Germline CDR1 reads MNHEY; CDR2 reads SVGEGT. The DNA for the CDR3 is TGTGCCAGCAGTTTCACCGTCGAGGCTGAAGCTTTCTTT. Translation: CASSFTVEAEAFF.

CDR3 loop: CASSRHRDDSGNTIYF. DNA for the CDR3: TGTGCCAGCAGCCGACACAGGGATGATTCTGGAAACACCATATATTTT. The chain uses TRBV21-1 and TRBJ1-3; the table's TRBD1 call for D was not verified on the DNA. TRBV21-1 is annotated as a pseudogene. The CDR3 is made up of 16 amino acids.